These 4 T cell receptor beta chains share one sample of origin, sequenced in a study of blood T cells in healthy people across ages. Primed by a sample-barcoded 5' primer and a J-beta primer mix, a second PCR proceeded for roughly 7 to 12 cycles. TCRdb called the 5' RACE reads again in MiXCR, with one record for every CDR3 protein. Here the sample spans nearly 800,000 distinct CDR3 sequences, roughly three fifths being singletons. The sample taken for sequencing was blood. The receptors derive from a man aged 35 to 55 in good health.

The sample holds one count of this clonotype. V and J are TRBV2 and TRBJ2-5, with 7 bases matching TRBD1. The V gene's germline CDR1 is SNHLY and CDR2 FYNNEI. The ends lost 10 bases at V and 11 bases at J; junction bases unmatched: 10. The CDR3 has 11 amino acids. CDR3 protein: CATDRVGEQYF. DNA for the CDR3: TGTGCCACCGACAGGGTAGGGGAGCAGTACTTC.

This sequence joins TRBV12-3 or TRBV12-4 and TRBJ1-2; D not certain. This CDR3 spans 16 amino acids. V lost 2 bases, J lost 5 bases, and 18 bases lay in between. The CDR3 reads CASSLTVVEDGYGYTF. The CDR3 nucleotides are TGTGCCAGCAGTTTAACAGTCGTCGAGGATGGGTATGGCTACACCTTC.

This chain joins TRBV4-1 and TRBJ2-3; D gene unclear. In germline, CDR1 is MGHRA, CDR2 YSYEKL. This CDR3 contains 14 residues. The germline V and J ends were trimmed by 4 bases and 2 bases, with 10 bases remaining between them. The CDR3 loop is CASSRDFLTDTQYF. Here the CDR3 DNA reads TGCGCCAGCAGCCGCGACTTCCTCACAGATACGCAGTATTTT.

The genes are TRBV20-1 and TRBJ1-2, with D tentatively TRBD1 (5 bases). Deletions cut 5 bases from V and 1 base from J, with 17 bases between. CDR3 length: 15 amino acids. CDR1 is DFQATT, CDR2 SNEGSKA, per germline (reference sequence). CDR3 sequence (DNA): TGCAGTGCTTGGGACCCCGGACGGAGTAACTATGGCTACACCTTC. Residues: CSAWDPGRSNYGYTF.